A selection of T cell receptor beta chains follows, all from one sample in a study of cytomegalovirus exposure and HLA in healthy donors. Produced via immunoSEQ multiplex PCR; TCRdb's table is partial and in-frame only. The sample lists under 200,000 clones, roughly 70% seen once, with 2.5% to 3% in the top ten. Specimen: PBMCs. These receptors were obtained from a woman aged 50 to 65 in good health and CMV-seropositive. Both conserved end residues are part of each CDR3. D genes are given only for firm matches. Rows may omit the clone size; those that give it use once, few, many or a size class.

v_gene	d_gene	abundance	j_gene	CDR3aa	CDR3nt
TRBV6-1	TRBD1	NA	TRBJ1-5	CASSGQGGNQPQHF	TGTGCCAGCAGTGGACAGGGCGGGAATCAGCCCCAGCATTTT
TRBV2	NA	NA	TRBJ2-5	CASSGLNREETQYF	TGTGCCAGCAGTGGTCTTAACAGGGAGGAGACCCAGTACTTC
TRBV18	NA	NA	TRBJ1-2	CASSPAGDYGYTF	TGTGCCAGCTCACCTGCAGGGGACTATGGCTACACCTTC
TRBV6-5	TRBD1	few	TRBJ1-1	CASSSITGGSEAFF	TGTGCCAGCAGTTCCATCACAGGGGGCAGTGAAGCTTTCTTT
TRBV9	NA	NA	TRBJ2-2	CASGGAYTGELFF	TGTGCCAGCGGGGGGGCGTACACCGGGGAGCTGTTTTTT
TRBV4-2	NA	few	TRBJ2-5	CASSQWTEWETQYF	TGTGCCAGCAGCCAATGGACAGAATGGGAGACCCAGTACTTC
TRBV10-1	NA	once	TRBJ1-2	CASSPFNYGYTF	TGCGCCAGCAGTCCTTTTAACTATGGCTACACCTTC
TRBV19	NA	NA	TRBJ1-1	CASSLRTVLNTEAFF	TGTGCCAGTAGTCTTCGGACAGTGCTGAACACTGAAGCTTTCTTT
TRBV5-8	NA	NA	TRBJ1-4	CASSFPLREKLFF	TGTGCCAGCAGCTTCCCCCTGAGGGAAAAACTGTTTTTT
TRBV11-2	NA	many	TRBJ2-2	CASSLGRGTSTGELFF	TGTGCCAGCAGCTTAGGACGGGGAACTAGCACCGGGGAGCTGTTTTTT
TRBV7-8	NA	few	TRBJ2-3	CASSLAMRDTQYF	TGTGCCAGCAGCTTAGCAATGAGAGATACGCAGTATTTT
TRBV9	TRBD1	NA	TRBJ1-1	CASSANRGNTEAFF	TGTGCCAGCAGCGCCAACAGGGGGAACACTGAAGCTTTCTTT
TRBV2	NA	few	TRBJ1-2	CASNRGGAGYGYTF	TGTGCCAGCAACCGGGGGGGCGCCGGCTATGGCTACACCTTC
TRBV5-1	NA	NA	TRBJ2-3	CASSFSGEGADTQYF	TGCGCCAGCAGCTTCTCGGGGGAAGGTGCAGATACGCAGTATTTT
TRBV5-1	TRBD2	NA	TRBJ2-1	CASSSRLAGGSYNEQFF	TGCGCCAGCAGCTCAAGACTAGCGGGGGGCTCCTACAATGAGCAGTTCTTC
TRBV29-1	NA	NA	TRBJ2-2	CSVRNGNTGELFF	TGCAGCGTTAGAAACGGGAACACCGGGGAGCTGTTTTTT
TRBV4-2	TRBD1	NA	TRBJ1-2	CASSQEGTGGLLNYGYTF	TGTGCCAGCAGCCAAGAAGGGACAGGGGGCCTTCTTAACTATGGCTACACCTTC